This paragraph reports one TCR beta chain. Its antigen is undetermined. V lost 7 bases, J lost 2 bases, and 8 bases stayed unmatched. The CDR3 sequence is 15 residues long. Germline CDR1 is MNHNS and CDR2 is SASEGT. The sample comes from a study of cytomegalovirus exposure and HLA in healthy donors. Whole-study findings and limits: Sequencing likely generated an artifact that appeared as a cluster of highly shared sequence variants. Indistinguishability led to the exclusion of some V segments, TRBV6-2 and TRBV6-3 included. By a later analysis, the bulk of CMV-associated TCR beta chains appeared HLA-restricted.

The study sampled nominally healthy donors, though unrecorded immune exposures were likely. 13 Jbeta primers and 60 Vbeta primers were used for the PCR. The protocol was immunoSEQ multiplex PCR, while the TCRdb copy is restricted to in-frame clones and leaves out a portion. The sample yields some 110,000 clones, 75% to 85% seen once. The sequence was collected from a man aged 35-49 years in good health and CMV-seronegative. V is TRBV6-1 and J is TRBJ1-2, with 9 nucleotides matching TRBD1. The sample consisted of PBMCs. The CDR3 nucleotides are TGTGCCAGCACTAGGGGACAGGGACCAAACTATGGCTACACCTTC. Its translation is CASTRGQGPNYGYTF.